A single sample gave rise to the 32 T cell receptor beta chains below, sequenced in a study of shared clonotypes between healthy human individuals. Clones were read by immunoSEQ multiplex PCR, and TCRdb kept only the in-frame ones, dropping some. The sample has 2.3 million or so clones, approximately 93% seen once. Sequenced: naive CD4+ T cells from PBMCs. Subset: CD45RA+ positively selected. These receptors all come from a man younger than 30 in good health. Some clones in this sample may be carry-over from other donors' samples.

This chain joins TRBV18 and TRBJ2-5, with D unresolved. Germline V gene sequence: CDR1 KGHSH, CDR2 LQKENI. Trimming stripped 6 bases from V and 0 bases from J, with 5 bases between. The CDR3 totals 12 residues. The CDR3 loop is CASSRYQETQYF. The CDR3 DNA is TGTGCCAGCTCGCGGTACCAAGAGACCCAGTACTTC.

The J gene is TRBJ2-1, the V gene TRBV4-1; unclear D gene. CDR1 and CDR2 (germline): MGHRA, YSYEKL. Trimming cost V 0 bases and J 5 bases, with 8 bases left between them. This CDR3 has 14 residues. CDR3 in amino acids: CASSQEGWDNEQFF. DNA of the CDR3: TGCGCCAGCAGCCAAGAGGGGTGGGACAATGAGCAGTTCTTC.

The rearrangement joins TRBV25-1 to TRBJ1-2, with 9 positions matching TRBD1. CDR1 and CDR2 from the germline V gene are MGHDK and SYGVNS. The ends lost 8 bases at V and 4 bases at J; junction bases unmatched: 8. The CDR3 is made up of 14 amino acids. CDR3 in amino acids: CASVPGQGGYGYTF. The CDR3 DNA reads TGTGCCAGCGTACCGGGACAGGGTGGCTATGGCTACACCTTC.

The V and J genes are TRBV28 and TRBJ2-7; D not resolved. Germline CDR1 is MDHEN and CDR2 is SYDVKM. This CDR3 is 16 amino acids long. The V end lost 1 base, the J end lost 2 bases, and 15 bases lay between the germline ends. This CDR3 is CASSLSEDWLAYEQYF. DNA for the CDR3: TGTGCCAGCAGTTTATCGGAAGATTGGCTTGCCTACGAGCAGTACTTC.

With regard to this clone: Other DNA variants within this sample encode the same CDR3. The chain joins TRBV5-4 to TRBJ2-3; the D is unclear. The V end was cut by 0 bases, the J end by 2 bases, with 4 bases between. CDR1 is SGHNT and CDR2 is YYREEE in the germline V gene (reference sequence). CDR3 length: 13 amino acids. The CDR3 DNA is TGTGCCAGCAGCTTGGGTACCACAGATACGCAGTATTTT. As protein: CASSLGTTDTQYF. Combining the CDR3 with reference TRBV5-4 and TRBJ2-3 gives the whole variable domain ETGVTQSPTHLIKTRGQQVTLRCSSQSGHNTVSWYQQALGQGPQFIFQYYREEENGRGNFPPRFSGLQFPNYSSELNVNALELDDSALYLCASSLGTTDTQYFGPGTRLTVL.

This chain connects TRBV7-2 to TRBJ1-6; D may be TRBD1 (5 bases). The germline V and J ends were trimmed by 1 base and 4 bases, with 20 bases remaining between them. The CDR3 is 19 amino acids. Germline loops: CDR1 SGHTA, CDR2 FQGNSA. Written as DNA, the CDR3 is TGTGCCAGCAGCTTAGTGAGCGGTACGGGACGGACGTATAATTCACCCCTCCACTTT. As protein: CASSLVSGTGRTYNSPLHF. The entire variable domain, with the rest obtained from reference TRBV7-2 and TRBJ1-6, is as follows: GAGVSQSPSNKVTEKGKDVELRCDPISGHTALYWYRQSLGQGLEFLIYFQGNSAPDKSGLPSDRFSAERTGGSVSTLTIQRTQQEDSAVYLCASSLVSGTGRTYNSPLHFGNGTRLTVT.

This sequence joins TRBV5-6 and TRBJ2-7, with 9 bases matching TRBD2. The CDR3 is made up of 17 amino acids. Losses at the gene ends were 2 bases for V and 0 bases for J; bases not matched to a gene: 9. Germline lookup yields CDR1 SGHDT and CDR2 YYEEEE. DNA for the CDR3: TGTGCCAGCAGCTTATTTGGTAGCGGGAGCCCCTCCTACGAGCAGTACTTC. Amino acid sequence: CASSLFGSGSPSYEQYF.

The rearrangement joins TRBV2 to TRBJ2-4; 7 bases agree with TRBD1. The CDR3 totals 14 residues. The trim removed 6 bases at V and 9 bases at J, leaving 11 bases unmatched. Germline CDR1 is SNHLY and CDR2 is FYNNEI. CDR3 DNA sequence: TGTGCCAGCAGGGAGAGGACAGGTAATGGCATTCAGTACTTC. It translates to CASRERTGNGIQYF.

J is TRBJ2-5 and V is TRBV7-8; D gene uncertain. CDR1 and CDR2 from the germline V gene are SGHVS and FQNEAQ. V lost 5 bases to trimming and J lost 5 bases, with 18 bases between them. The CDR3 totals 15 residues. CDR3 nucleotide sequence: TGTGCCAGCAGCCCCGACCGATTTGGGTTGGAGACCCAGTACTTC. Amino acids: CASSPDRFGLETQYF.

The chain recombines TRBV2 with TRBJ2-7, with D possibly TRBD1 on 5 matching bases. V was pared by 10 bases and J by 3 bases, with 16 bases between. CDR3 size: 13 residues. Germline assignment: CDR1 SNHLY and CDR2 FYNNEI. CDR3 nucleotide sequence: TGTGCCACTCAGGGCAGAGCATACTACGAGCAGTACTTC. Translation: CATQGRAYYEQYF.

The chain combines TRBV4-1 with TRBJ2-4, with no clear D. V was pared by 3 bases and J by 0 bases, with 9 bases between. CDR3 length: 15 amino acids. Germline CDR1 and CDR2: MGHRA and YSYEKL. CDR3 protein: CASSQLLLAKNIQYF. Here the CDR3 DNA reads TGCGCCAGCAGCCAGCTCCTTTTAGCCAAAAACATTCAGTACTTC.

V usage is TRBV7-2 and J usage is TRBJ2-3, with D perhaps given as TRBD1 or TRBD2 (5 bases each). In germline, CDR1 is SGHTA, CDR2 FQGNSA. The CDR3 sequence is 15 residues long. Trimming took off 6 bases at V and 2 bases at J, with 15 bases between the two ends. CDR3 in DNA: TGTGCCAGCAGACCCCCCGGGACCTCCACAGATACGCAGTATTTT. Amino acid sequence: CASRPPGTSTDTQYF.

The gene calls are TRBV6-1 and TRBJ1-5; possible D gene TRBD1, 5 bases. With 3 bases removed from V and 6 bases from J, the gap between germline ends came to 15 bases. This CDR3 region has 15 residues. Germline V CDR1 and CDR2: MNHNS, SASEGT. Here the CDR3 reads CASSEAQGGGQPQHF. Here the CDR3 DNA reads TGTGCCAGCAGTGAGGCGCAGGGCGGGGGTCAGCCCCAGCATTTT.

The chain recombines TRBV5-6 with TRBJ2-7, with TRBD2 matching 7 bases. CDR3 length: 16 amino acids. The germline gives CDR1 SGHDT, CDR2 YYEEEE. Germline trimming cut 2 bases from V and 8 bases from J; bases unmatched to any gene: 16. In DNA, the CDR3 is TGTGCCAGCAGCTTCAGTTTGGCGGGAGTGTATAATAAGCAGTACTTC. Its translation is CASSFSLAGVYNKQYF.

This chain uses TRBV28 with TRBJ2-7, with 9 bases that match TRBD1. The CDR3 has 16 amino acids. From germline, CDR1 is MDHEN and CDR2 SYDVKM. Germline trimming cut 5 bases from V and 2 bases from J; bases unmatched to any gene: 10. In nucleotides, the CDR3 is TGTGCCAGCAGTCCTGCCCCCGGGACAGGGCCCTACGAGCAGTACTTC. This translates into CASSPAPGTGPYEQYF.

The chain recombines TRBV7-9 with TRBJ2-1; 9 nucleotides line up with TRBD2. The CDR3 covers 19 residues. Germline trimming cut 1 base from V and 0 bases from J; bases unmatched to any gene: 10. Germline V CDR1 and CDR2: SEHNR, FQNEAQ (reference sequence). CDR3 protein: CASSLDSSGIPSSYNEQFF. In nucleotides, the CDR3 is TGTGCCAGCAGCTTAGATTCTAGCGGGATTCCGAGCTCCTACAATGAGCAGTTCTTC.

V usage is TRBV9 and J usage is TRBJ2-2, with TRBD1 matching over 8 bases. The CDR3 has 16 residues. CDR1 is SGDLS, CDR2 YYNGEE, per germline. J was trimmed by 1 base and V by 4 bases; bases with no gene match: 6. The CDR3 reads CASSLAGQVNTGELFF. DNA of the CDR3: TGTGCCAGCAGCTTGGCGGGACAGGTGAACACCGGGGAGCTGTTTTTT.

Concerning this clone itself: Other DNA sequences from this sample encode an identical CDR3 as well. The chain uses TRBV28 and TRBJ1-1, with a tentative D call TRBD1 (6 bases). The CDR3 length is 12 residues. Trimming took 1 base from V and 8 from J, leaving 8 bases between them. Germline CDR1 is MDHEN and CDR2 is SYDVKM. CDR3 nucleotides: TGTGCCAGCAGTTTATTGGGGGCAGAAGCTTTCTTT. This sequence encodes CASSLLGAEAFF.

This chain connects TRBV2 to TRBJ2-1; the D is unclear. This CDR3 contains 13 residues. With 2 bases removed from V and 9 bases from J, the gap between germline ends came to 11 bases. Germline CDR1 SNHLY, CDR2 FYNNEI. CDR3 residues: CASSEQAGGEQFF. The CDR3 DNA reads TGTGCCAGCAGTGAACAGGCTGGTGGTGAGCAGTTCTTC. The full variable domain, its missing parts supplied by reference TRBV2 and TRBJ2-1, is EPEVTQTPSHQVTQMGQEVILRCVPISNHLYFYWYRQILGQKVEFLVSFYNNEISEKSEIFDDQFSVERPDGSNFTLKIRSTKLEDSAMYFCASSEQAGGEQFFGPGTRLTVL.

The rearrangement links TRBV6-5 to TRBJ2-3; D remains unclear. V shed 6 bases and J shed 5 bases, with 18 bases lying between them. This CDR3 is 15 amino acids long. In germline, CDR1 is MNHEY, CDR2 SVGAGI. This CDR3 is CASSRAQTKVDTQYF. The CDR3, as DNA: TGTGCCAGCAGCCGCGCCCAAACCAAAGTAGATACGCAGTATTTT.

The chain combines TRBV7-2 with TRBJ2-7, with 10 bases aligning to TRBD2. Germline-derived CDR1 and CDR2 are SGHTA and FQGNSA. V shed 4 bases, J shed 7 bases, and the junction held 10 bases outside the gene matches. The CDR3 runs 15 residues. The CDR3: CASSYRTSGLWEQYF. In DNA form, the CDR3 reads TGTGCCAGCAGCTACCGGACTAGCGGCCTCTGGGAGCAGTACTTC.

V gene TRBV5-4 combines with J gene TRBJ1-6; a weak D match, TRBD1 (6 bases). Germline CDR1 is SGHNT and CDR2 is YYREEE (reference sequence). This CDR3 has 14 residues. Trimming removed 6 bases at V and 7 bases at J, with 14 bases between. The CDR3 DNA follows: TGTGCCAGCACCTCTGGACAGTTGAATTCACCCCTCCACTTT. The encoded protein is CASTSGQLNSPLHF.

This sequence joins TRBV15 and TRBJ1-5; 7 bases are shared with TRBD1. Germline CDR1 is LNHNV and CDR2 is YYDKDF (reference sequence). This CDR3 spans 16 amino acids. The V segment lost 1 base and the J segment 5 bases; nucleotides outside the gene matches: 8. The chain's CDR3 is CATSRGGGALDQPQHF. The CDR3 nucleotides read TGTGCCACCAGCAGAGGAGGGGGCGCGCTGGATCAGCCCCAGCATTTT. Filled out from reference TRBV15 and TRBJ1-5, the complete variable domain reads DAMVIQNPRYQVTQFGKPVTLSCSQTLNHNVMYWYQQKSSQAPKLLFHYYDKDFNNEADTPDNFQSRRPNTSFCFLDIRSPGLGDTAMYLCATSRGGGALDQPQHFGDGTRLSIL.

The chain employs TRBV2 and TRBJ2-7; unclear D gene. The length of the CDR3 is 14 residues. The germline V gene encodes CDR1 SNHLY and CDR2 FYNNEI. V shed 1 base and J shed 1 base, with 8 bases lying between them. In DNA form, the CDR3 reads TGTGCCAGCAGTGAAGGGCGCCGATCCTACGAGCAGTACTTC. Protein product: CASSEGRRSYEQYF.

The rearrangement uses TRBV9 and TRBJ2-2; unclear D gene. Trimming removed 3 bases at V and 0 bases at J, with 3 bases between. CDR3 size: 13 residues. Germline lookup yields CDR1 SGDLS and CDR2 YYNGEE. This chain's CDR3 is CASSGANTGELFF. In DNA form, the CDR3 reads TGTGCCAGCAGCGGAGCGAACACCGGGGAGCTGTTTTTT.

V and J are TRBV6-1 and TRBJ2-5; TRBD1 matches at 10 bases. Trimming at V came to 4 bases and at J to 1 base, leaving 12 bases not matched to a gene. The CDR3 is made up of 18 amino acids. The germline V gene has CDR1 MNHNS and CDR2 SASEGT. CDR3 coding DNA: TGTGCCAGCAGTGCGGTCTTGGGGGGGACAGGGGCCCAAGAGACCCAGTACTTC. Protein: CASSAVLGGTGAQETQYF.

The rearrangement joins TRBV5-1 to TRBJ1-4, with 9 bases fitting TRBD1. This CDR3 has 14 residues. CDR1 and CDR2 (germline): SGHRS, YFSETQ. The V segment lost 3 bases and the J segment 8 bases; nucleotides outside the gene matches: 5. The DNA of the CDR3 is TGCGCCAGCAGCTGGGGGACAGGGCGGGAAAAACTGTTTTTT. It specifies CASSWGTGREKLFF.

This sequence joins TRBV2 and TRBJ2-3; 11 positions agree with TRBD2. V gave up 8 bases and J gave up 5 bases; unmatched junction bases: 12. This CDR3 region has 16 residues. Germline-derived CDR1 and CDR2 are SNHLY and FYNNEI. In nucleotides, the CDR3 is TGTGCCAGCCCTGAGCTAGCGGGAGGCCGGGTAGATACGCAGTATTTT. Its protein is CASPELAGGRVDTQYF. Using reference TRBV2 and TRBJ2-3 for the parts outside the CDR3, the full variable domain is EPEVTQTPSHQVTQMGQEVILRCVPISNHLYFYWYRQILGQKVEFLVSFYNNEISEKSEIFDDQFSVERPDGSNFTLKIRSTKLEDSAMYFCASPELAGGRVDTQYFGPGTRLTVL.

V is TRBV18 and J is TRBJ2-5; no clear D. The CDR3 length is 14 residues. Germline V lookup: CDR1 KGHSH, CDR2 LQKENI. Trimming shortened V by 10 bases and J by 7 bases, and 22 bases separated the two germline ends. The chain's CDR3 is CATLPDRFQATQYF. DNA for the CDR3: TGTGCCACGCTCCCGGACCGCTTCCAGGCGACCCAGTACTTC.

V gene TRBV29-1 combines with J gene TRBJ1-1, with D tentatively TRBD1 (5 bases). The CDR3 sequence is 13 residues long. CDR1 and CDR2 (germline): SQVTM, ANQGSEA. Trimming pared 7 bases from V and 5 bases from J, leaving 17 bases between. CDR3 bases: TGCAGCGGGAGTGGGACCGCGAGAACTGAAGCTTTCTTT. Protein product: CSGSGTARTEAFF.

J is TRBJ2-7 and V is TRBV4-1; D may be TRBD1 or TRBD2 (5 bases each). The germline V and J ends were trimmed by 6 bases and 2 bases, with 17 bases remaining between them. The CDR3 totals 15 residues. CDR1 is MGHRA, CDR2 YSYEKL, per germline. CDR3 bases: TGCGCCAGCAGACCGACCCCTGGGGGTCCCTACGAGCAGTACTTC. Its protein product is CASRPTPGGPYEQYF.

The rearrangement uses TRBV7-2 and TRBJ2-5; D possibly matches TRBD1 or TRBD2 (5 bases each). V lost 6 bases and J lost 7, with 24 bases in between. The CDR3 totals 16 residues. Germline lookup yields CDR1 SGHTA and CDR2 FQGNSA. CDR3 protein: CASSSISGTVVVTQYF. For the CDR3, the DNA is TGTGCCAGCAGTTCGATCTCCGGGACGGTCGTTGTGACCCAGTACTTC.